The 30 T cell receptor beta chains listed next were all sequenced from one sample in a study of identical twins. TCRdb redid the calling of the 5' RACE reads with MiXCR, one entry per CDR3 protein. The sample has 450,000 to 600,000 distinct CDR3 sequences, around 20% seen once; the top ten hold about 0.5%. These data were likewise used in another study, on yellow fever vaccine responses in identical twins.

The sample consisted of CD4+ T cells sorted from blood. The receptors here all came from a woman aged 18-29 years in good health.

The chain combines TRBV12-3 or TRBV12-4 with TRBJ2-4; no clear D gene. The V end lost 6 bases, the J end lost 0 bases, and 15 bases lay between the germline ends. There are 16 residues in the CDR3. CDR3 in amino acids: CASRLTGPLAKNIQYF. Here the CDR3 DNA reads TGTGCCAGCAGACTCACCGGGCCATTAGCCAAAAACATTCAGTACTTC.

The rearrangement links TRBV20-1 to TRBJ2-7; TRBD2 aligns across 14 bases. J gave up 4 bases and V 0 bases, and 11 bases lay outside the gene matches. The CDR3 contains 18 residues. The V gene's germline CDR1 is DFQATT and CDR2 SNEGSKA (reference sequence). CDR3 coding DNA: TGCAGTGCTAGAGATAAGAATCTGGGGACTAGCGGGAGTTACGAGCAGTACTTC. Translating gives CSARDKNLGTSGSYEQYF.

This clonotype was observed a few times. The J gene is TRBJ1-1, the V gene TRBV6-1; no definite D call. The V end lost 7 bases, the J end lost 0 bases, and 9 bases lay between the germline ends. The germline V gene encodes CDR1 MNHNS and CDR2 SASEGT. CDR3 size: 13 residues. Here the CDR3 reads CASTKFLNTEAFF. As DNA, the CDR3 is TGTGCCAGCACCAAATTCTTGAACACTGAAGCTTTCTTT.

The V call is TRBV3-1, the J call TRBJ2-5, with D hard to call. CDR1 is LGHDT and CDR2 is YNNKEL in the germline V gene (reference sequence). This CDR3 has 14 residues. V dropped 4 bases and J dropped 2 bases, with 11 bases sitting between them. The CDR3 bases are TGTGCCAGCAGCCCCACCGTGGGACAAGAGACCCAGTACTTC. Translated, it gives CASSPTVGQETQYF.

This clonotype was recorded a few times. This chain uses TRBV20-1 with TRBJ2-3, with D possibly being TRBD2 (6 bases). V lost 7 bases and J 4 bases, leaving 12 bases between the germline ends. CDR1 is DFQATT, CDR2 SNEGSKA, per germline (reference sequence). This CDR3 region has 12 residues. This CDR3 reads CSVPGVADTQYF. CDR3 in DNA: TGCAGTGTCCCGGGAGTAGCAGATACGCAGTATTTT.

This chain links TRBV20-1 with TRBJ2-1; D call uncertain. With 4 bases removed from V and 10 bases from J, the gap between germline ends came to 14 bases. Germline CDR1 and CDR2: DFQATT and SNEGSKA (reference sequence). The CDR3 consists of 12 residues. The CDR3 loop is CSAIDPGREQFF. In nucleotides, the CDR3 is TGCAGTGCTATCGACCCCGGCAGGGAGCAGTTCTTC.

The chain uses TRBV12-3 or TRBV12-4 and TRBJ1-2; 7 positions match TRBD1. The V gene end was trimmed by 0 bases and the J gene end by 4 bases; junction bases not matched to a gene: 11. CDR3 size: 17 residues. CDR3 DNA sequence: TGTGCCAGCAGTTTAGCGATGGGCCCGACAGGGCCCTATGGCTACACCTTC. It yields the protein CASSLAMGPTGPYGYTF.

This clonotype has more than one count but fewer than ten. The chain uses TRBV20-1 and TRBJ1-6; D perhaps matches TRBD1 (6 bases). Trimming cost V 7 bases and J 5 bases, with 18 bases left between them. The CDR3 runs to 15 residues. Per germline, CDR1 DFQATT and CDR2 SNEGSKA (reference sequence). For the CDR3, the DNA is TGCAGTGGGGTCCCGGCAGGGGCAAATAATTCACCCCTCCACTTT. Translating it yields CSGVPAGANNSPLHF.

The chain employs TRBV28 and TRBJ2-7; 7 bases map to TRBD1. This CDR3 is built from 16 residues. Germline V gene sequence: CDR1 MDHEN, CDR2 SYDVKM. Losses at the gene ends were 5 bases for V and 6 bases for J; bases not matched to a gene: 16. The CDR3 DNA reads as TGTGCCAGCAGTCCTGTGCCCAAAACAGGGGCACGCGAGCAGTACGTC. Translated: CASSPVPKTGAREQYV.

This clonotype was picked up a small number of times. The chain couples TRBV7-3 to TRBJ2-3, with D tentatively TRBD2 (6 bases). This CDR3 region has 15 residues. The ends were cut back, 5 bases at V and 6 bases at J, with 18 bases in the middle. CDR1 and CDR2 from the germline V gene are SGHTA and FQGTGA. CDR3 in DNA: TGTGCCAGCAGCCGAGGAGGGGAGTTCGCGGATACGCAGTATTTT. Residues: CASSRGGEFADTQYF.

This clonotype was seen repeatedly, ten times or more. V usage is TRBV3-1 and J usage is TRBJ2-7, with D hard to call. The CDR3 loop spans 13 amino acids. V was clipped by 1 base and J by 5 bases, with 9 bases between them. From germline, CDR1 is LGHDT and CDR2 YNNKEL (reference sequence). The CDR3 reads CASSQVFGDEQYF. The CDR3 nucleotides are TGTGCCAGCAGCCAAGTTTTTGGGGACGAGCAGTACTTC.

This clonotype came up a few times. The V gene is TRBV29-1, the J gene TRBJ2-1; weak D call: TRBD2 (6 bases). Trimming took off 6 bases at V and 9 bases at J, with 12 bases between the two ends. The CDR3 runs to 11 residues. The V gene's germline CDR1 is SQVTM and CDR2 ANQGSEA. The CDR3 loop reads CSVGGNTEQFF. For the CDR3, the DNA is TGCAGCGTGGGAGGTAACACTGAGCAGTTCTTC.

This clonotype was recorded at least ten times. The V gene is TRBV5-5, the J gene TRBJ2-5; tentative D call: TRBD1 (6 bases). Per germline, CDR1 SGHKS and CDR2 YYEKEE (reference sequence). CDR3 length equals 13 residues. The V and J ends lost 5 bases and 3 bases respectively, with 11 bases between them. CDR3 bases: TGTGCCAGCAGACGGTCAGGGGAAGAGACCCAGTACTTC. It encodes CASRRSGEETQYF.

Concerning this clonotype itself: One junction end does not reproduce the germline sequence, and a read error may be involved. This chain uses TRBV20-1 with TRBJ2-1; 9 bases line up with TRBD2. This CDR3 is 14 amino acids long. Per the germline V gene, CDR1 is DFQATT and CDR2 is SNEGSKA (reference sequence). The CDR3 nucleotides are TGCAGTGCGAGAGTGGGCGGGGGGGCCAGTGAGCAGTTCTTC. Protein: CSARVGGGASEQFF.

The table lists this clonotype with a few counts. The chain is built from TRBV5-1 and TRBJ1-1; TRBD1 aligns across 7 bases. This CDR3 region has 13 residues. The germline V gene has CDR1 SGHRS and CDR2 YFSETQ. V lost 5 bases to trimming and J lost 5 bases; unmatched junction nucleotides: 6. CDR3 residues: CASSRQGRTEAFF. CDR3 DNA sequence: TGCGCCAGCAGTAGACAGGGTAGGACTGAAGCTTTCTTT.

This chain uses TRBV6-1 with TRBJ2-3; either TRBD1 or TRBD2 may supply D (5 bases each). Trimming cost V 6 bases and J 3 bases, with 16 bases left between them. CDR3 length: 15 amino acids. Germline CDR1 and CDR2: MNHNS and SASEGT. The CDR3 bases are TGTGCCAGCAGGTCACGGGGAAGGGGTACAGATACGCAGTATTTT. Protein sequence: CASRSRGRGTDTQYF.

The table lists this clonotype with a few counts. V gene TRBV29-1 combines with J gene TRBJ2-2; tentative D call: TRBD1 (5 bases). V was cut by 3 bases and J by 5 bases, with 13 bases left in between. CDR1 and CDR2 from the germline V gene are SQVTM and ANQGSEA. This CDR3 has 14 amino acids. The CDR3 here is CSVDLGLRTGELFF. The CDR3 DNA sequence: TGCAGCGTTGATCTGGGGCTGAGAACCGGGGAGCTGTTTTTT.

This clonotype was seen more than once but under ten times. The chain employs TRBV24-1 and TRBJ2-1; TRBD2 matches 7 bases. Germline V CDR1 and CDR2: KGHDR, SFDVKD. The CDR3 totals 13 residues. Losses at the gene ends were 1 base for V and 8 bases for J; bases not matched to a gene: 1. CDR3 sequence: CATSDLGRDEQFF. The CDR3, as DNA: TGTGCCACCAGTGATTTAGGGAGGGATGAGCAGTTCTTC.

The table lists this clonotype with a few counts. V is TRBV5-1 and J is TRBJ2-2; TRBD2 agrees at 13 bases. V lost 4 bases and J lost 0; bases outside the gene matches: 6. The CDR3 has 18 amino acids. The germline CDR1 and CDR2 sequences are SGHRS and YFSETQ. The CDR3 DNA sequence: TGCGCCAGCAGCGCAGGACTAGCGGGGGCTACGAACACCGGGGAGCTGTTTTTT. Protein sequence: CASSAGLAGATNTGELFF.

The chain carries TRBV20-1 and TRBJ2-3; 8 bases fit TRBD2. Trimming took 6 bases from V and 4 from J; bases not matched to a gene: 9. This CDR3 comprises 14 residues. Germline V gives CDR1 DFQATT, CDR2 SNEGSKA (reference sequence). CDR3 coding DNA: TGCAGTGCCAGTAGCGGGGTAGGGGCAGATACGCAGTATTTT. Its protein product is CSASSGVGADTQYF.

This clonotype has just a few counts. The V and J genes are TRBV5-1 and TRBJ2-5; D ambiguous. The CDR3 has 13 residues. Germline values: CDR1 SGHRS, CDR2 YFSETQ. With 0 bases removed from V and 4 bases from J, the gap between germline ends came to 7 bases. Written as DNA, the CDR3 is TGCGCCAGCAGCTTGGACCTAATAGAGACCCAGTACTTC. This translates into CASSLDLIETQYF.

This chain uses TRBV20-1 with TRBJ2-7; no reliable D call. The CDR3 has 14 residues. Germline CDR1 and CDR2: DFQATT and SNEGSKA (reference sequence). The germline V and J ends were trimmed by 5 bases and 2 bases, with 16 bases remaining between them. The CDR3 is CSAFPIGSAYEQYF. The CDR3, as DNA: TGCAGTGCTTTTCCCATTGGGTCAGCCTACGAGCAGTACTTC.

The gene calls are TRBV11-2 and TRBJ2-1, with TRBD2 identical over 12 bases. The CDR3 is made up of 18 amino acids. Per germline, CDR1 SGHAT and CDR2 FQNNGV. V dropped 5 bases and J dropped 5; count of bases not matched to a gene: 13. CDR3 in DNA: TGTGCCAGCAGCCCCCCTGCACTACTAGCGGGAGGAAACAATGAGCAGTTCTTC. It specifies CASSPPALLAGGNNEQFF.

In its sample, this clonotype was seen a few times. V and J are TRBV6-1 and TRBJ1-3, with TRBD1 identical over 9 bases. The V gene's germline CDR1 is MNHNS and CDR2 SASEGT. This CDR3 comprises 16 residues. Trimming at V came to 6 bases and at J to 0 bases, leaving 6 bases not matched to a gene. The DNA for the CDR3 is TGTGCCAGCAGCCGACAGGGGGGACCCTCTGGAAACACCATATATTTT. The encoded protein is CASSRQGGPSGNTIYF.

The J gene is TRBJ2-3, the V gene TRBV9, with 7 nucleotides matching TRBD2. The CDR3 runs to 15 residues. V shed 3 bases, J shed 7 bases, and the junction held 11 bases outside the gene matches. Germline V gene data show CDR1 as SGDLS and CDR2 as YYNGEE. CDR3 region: CASSETPSGENTQYF. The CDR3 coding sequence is TGTGCCAGCAGCGAGACGCCAAGCGGGGAAAATACGCAGTATTTT.

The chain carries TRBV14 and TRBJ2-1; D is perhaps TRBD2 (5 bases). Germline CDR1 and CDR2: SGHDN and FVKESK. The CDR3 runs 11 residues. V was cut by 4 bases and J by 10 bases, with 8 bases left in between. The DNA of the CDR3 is TGTGCCAGCAGCCCGGGAATCGAGCAGTTCTTC. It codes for CASSPGIEQFF.

The CDR3 DNA reads TGTGCCAGCAGGTCTAGCGGGAGGGCCGATGAGCAGTTCTTC. The encoded protein is CASRSSGRADEQFF. J is TRBJ2-1 and V is TRBV12-3 or TRBV12-4; 12 bases map to TRBD2. J lost 8 bases, V lost 6 bases, and 5 bases had no gene match. This CDR3 is built from 14 residues.

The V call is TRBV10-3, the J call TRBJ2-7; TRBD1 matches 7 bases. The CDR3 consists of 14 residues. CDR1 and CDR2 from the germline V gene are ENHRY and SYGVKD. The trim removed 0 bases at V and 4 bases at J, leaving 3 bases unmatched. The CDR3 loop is CAISESGQQYEQYV. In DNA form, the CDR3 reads TGTGCCATCAGTGAGTCGGGACAGCAGTACGAGCAGTACGTC.

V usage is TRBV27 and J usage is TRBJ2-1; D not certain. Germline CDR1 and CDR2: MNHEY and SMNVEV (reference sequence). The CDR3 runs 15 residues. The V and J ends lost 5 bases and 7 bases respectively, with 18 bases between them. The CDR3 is CASSRDPSLRNEQFF. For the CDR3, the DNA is TGTGCCAGCAGTCGAGACCCTAGTCTTCGGAATGAGCAGTTCTTC.

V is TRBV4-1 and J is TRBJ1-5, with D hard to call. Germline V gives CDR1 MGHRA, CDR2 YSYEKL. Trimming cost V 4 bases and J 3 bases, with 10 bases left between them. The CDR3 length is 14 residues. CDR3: CASSPGRDNQPQHF. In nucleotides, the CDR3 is TGCGCCAGCAGCCCCGGACGGGACAATCAGCCCCAGCATTTT.